This record covers a single TCR beta chain. The data were obtained in a study of control samples from healthy donors and cancer patients. Method: immunoSEQ multiplex PCR; TCRdb's copy keeps in-frame clones and lacks some. The sample records 130,000 or so clones, roughly 90% being singletons. CDR3 size: 15 residues. Germline lookup yields CDR1 SGHDT and CDR2 YYEEEE. The ends lost 1 base at V and 6 bases at J; junction bases unmatched: 6. The sequence was collected from a man aged 50 to 60 in good health. Sequences were obtained from blood. The chain links TRBV5-6 to TRBJ2-7; 11 bases fit TRBD1. CDR3 DNA sequence: TGTGCCAGCAGCTTGTTAGGACAGGGGGCTTCCGAGCAGTACTTC. Translating gives CASSLLGQGASEQYF.